The 18 T cell receptor beta chains in this list originate from one sample, sequenced in a study of cytomegalovirus exposure and HLA in healthy donors. This PCR relied on a set of 60 Vbeta primers and 13 Jbeta primers. Profiling relied on immunoSEQ multiplex PCR, and the TCRdb table lists in-frame clones only, not all of them. The sample holds about 61,000 clones, around 90% seen once. Sample: PBMCs. The receptors come from a man aged 30 to 45 in good health and CMV-seropositive.

The gene calls are TRBV30 and TRBJ2-5, with D perhaps matching TRBD2 (6 bases). The CDR3 consists of 13 residues. V lost 2 bases and J 4 bases, leaving 11 bases between the germline ends. Germline lookup yields CDR1 GTSNPN and CDR2 SVGIG (reference sequence). In DNA form, the CDR3 reads TGTGCCTGGAGTAGCGGGTCTCGAGAGACCCAGTACTTC. Translation: CAWSSGSRETQYF.

A word on this clone: Germline and junction disagree at one end, which may indicate a read error. The genes are TRBV7-9 and TRBJ2-7; 7 bases map to TRBD1. Germline-derived CDR1 and CDR2 are SEHNR and FQNEAQ (reference sequence). The CDR3 contains 16 residues. In DNA, the CDR3 is TGTTCCAGCAGCCTGACAGGGCTTGGAAGCTCCTACGAGCAGTACTTC. The encoded protein is CSSSLTGLGSSYEQYF. The whole variable domain, remainder taken from reference TRBV7-9 and TRBJ2-7, is DTGVSQNPRHKITKRGQNVTFRCDPISEHNRLYWYRQTLGQGPEFLTYFQNEAQLEKSRLLSDRFSAERPKGSFSTLEIQRTEQGDSAMYLCSSSLTGLGSSYEQYFGPGTRLTVT.

This chain links TRBV5-1 with TRBJ1-1, with a possible D match to TRBD1 (6 bases). The germline CDR1 and CDR2 sequences are SGHRS and YFSETQ. The V gene lost 0 bases and the J gene lost 4 bases, with 10 bases spanning the gap. The CDR3 sequence is 14 residues long. The chain's CDR3 is CASSLERGGTEAFF. The CDR3, as DNA: TGCGCCAGCAGCTTGGAGAGGGGGGGCACTGAAGCTTTCTTT.

This clone turned up a few times. This chain connects TRBV30 to TRBJ2-1; the D gene is possibly TRBD2 (6 bases). Trimming removed 8 bases from V and 3 bases from J, with 14 bases in between. Per germline, CDR1 GTSNPN and CDR2 SVGIG (reference sequence). CDR3 length equals 13 residues. CDR3 protein: CAGSSAYYNEQFF. CDR3 coding DNA: TGTGCCGGTTCTAGCGCCTACTACAATGAGCAGTTCTTC. The full variable domain, its missing parts supplied by reference TRBV30 and TRBJ2-1, is SQTIHQWPATLVQPVGSPLSLECTVEGTSNPNLYWYRQAAGRGLQLLFYSVGIGQISSEVPQNLSASRPQDRQFILSSKKLLLSDSGFYLCAGSSAYYNEQFFGPGTRLTVL.

This clone was picked up one time. The DNA for the CDR3 is TGTGCCAGCCAGGATGAAAAACTGTTTTTT. Protein: CASQDEKLFF. The rearrangement links TRBV28 to TRBJ1-4; D is ambiguous. CDR1 is MDHEN, CDR2 SYDVKM, per germline. This CDR3 has 10 amino acids. V was trimmed by 8 bases and J by 6 bases, leaving 4 bases between them.

Only one count was recorded for this clone. V and J are TRBV28 and TRBJ1-2; 7 bases are a match to TRBD1. The ends lost 6 bases at V and 0 bases at J; junction bases unmatched: 13. The length of the CDR3 is 17 residues. CDR1 and CDR2 from the germline V gene are MDHEN and SYDVKM. CDR3 sequence: CASRGVLGGAANYGYTF. The CDR3 DNA follows: TGTGCCAGCAGGGGAGTTTTAGGGGGCGCAGCTAACTATGGCTACACCTTC.

The V call is TRBV5-6, the J call TRBJ1-1; 7 bases map to TRBD1. Germline-derived CDR1 and CDR2 are SGHDT and YYEEEE. The CDR3 is made up of 11 amino acids. The V segment lost 6 bases and the J segment 8 bases; nucleotides outside the gene matches: 4. CDR3: CASTSGGEAFF. The CDR3, as DNA: TGTGCCAGCACCTCAGGGGGAGAAGCTTTCTTT.

The J gene is TRBJ2-1, the V gene TRBV6-5; the match to TRBD2 covers 9 bases. CDR1 and CDR2 from the germline V gene are MNHEY and SVGAGI. The CDR3 runs to 14 residues. V was clipped by 6 bases and J by 7 bases; unmatched bases: 7. The CDR3 region has the DNA TGTGCCAGCAGAGGACTAGCGAACAATAATGAGCAGTTCTTC. This codes for CASRGLANNNEQFF.

The chain combines TRBV7-3 with TRBJ1-1; tentative D call: TRBD1 (5 bases). CDR3 length: 13 residues. Germline values: CDR1 SGHTA, CDR2 FQGTGA. The V end lost 2 bases, the J end lost 7 bases, and 11 bases lay between the germline ends. The CDR3 protein is CASSLDFGGEAFF. The DNA for the CDR3 is TGTGCCAGCAGCTTAGATTTCGGGGGTGAAGCTTTCTTT.

This clone was counted a few times. J is TRBJ1-1 and V is TRBV6-5; 7 positions match TRBD1. Germline CDR1 MNHEY, CDR2 SVGAGI. The CDR3 length is 13 residues. V lost 0 bases, J lost 7 bases, and 2 bases stayed unmatched. CDR3 sequence: CASSYSGQFEAFF. DNA for the CDR3: TGTGCCAGCAGTTACTCGGGACAGTTTGAAGCTTTCTTT.

CDR3 bases: TGTGCCAGCAGCTTCGGCCGAATCGGAGGGGACGAGCAGTACTTC. This translates into CASSFGRIGGDEQYF. The J gene is TRBJ2-7, the V gene TRBV11-3, with a possible D match to TRBD2 (6 bases). The CDR3 has 15 amino acids. CDR1 is SGHNT and CDR2 is YENEEA in the germline V gene. V was cut by 3 bases and J by 5 bases, with 17 bases left in between.

This chain uses TRBV5-1 with TRBJ1-1; D ambiguous. The germline V and J ends were trimmed by 0 bases and 7 bases, with 10 bases remaining between them. The CDR3 spans 13 residues. Germline V gene lookup returns CDR1 SGHRS and CDR2 YFSETQ. The chain's CDR3 is CASSLEWAGEAFF. CDR3 bases: TGCGCCAGCAGCTTGGAATGGGCGGGTGAAGCTTTCTTT.

This clone showed up just once. The chain carries TRBV5-1 and TRBJ2-7, with a possible D match to TRBD1 (5 bases). V lost 0 bases to trimming and J lost 5 bases, with 12 bases between them. Germline V CDR1 and CDR2: SGHRS, YFSETQ. CDR3 length: 14 amino acids. The CDR3 nucleotides read TGCGCCAGCAGCTTGGCCGCAGGGAAACACGAGCAGTACTTC. Protein sequence: CASSLAAGKHEQYF.

CDR3 protein: CAWTPRWSNQPQHF. CDR3 DNA: TGTGCCTGGACCCCACGGTGGAGCAATCAGCCCCAGCATTTT. The chain couples TRBV30 to TRBJ1-5, with D unresolved. The V gene's germline CDR1 is GTSNPN and CDR2 SVGIG (reference sequence). The CDR3 runs to 14 residues. Deletions cut 4 bases from V and 1 base from J, with 11 bases between.

The chain links TRBV28 to TRBJ1-2; D gene uncertain. This CDR3 is built from 13 residues. V dropped 8 bases and J dropped 0 bases, with 10 bases sitting between them. Per the germline V gene, CDR1 is MDHEN and CDR2 is SYDVKM. CDR3 in DNA: TGTGCCAGCGGGGAGGGTTCTAACTATGGCTACACCTTC. Translating gives CASGEGSNYGYTF.

The chain is built from TRBV5-4 and TRBJ2-7, with 7 nucleotides matching TRBD2. Germline V gene lookup returns CDR1 SGHNT and CDR2 YYREEE (reference sequence). The V and J ends lost 4 bases and 7 bases, in that order; junction bases with no gene match: 14. This CDR3 has 15 residues. The CDR3 nucleotides read TGTGCCAGCAGCCCAAGGGACTATGGAAAAGGGGAGCAGTACTTC. Translating gives CASSPRDYGKGEQYF. Complete variable domain (other parts from reference TRBV5-4 and TRBJ2-7): ETGVTQSPTHLIKTRGQQVTLRCSSQSGHNTVSWYQQALGQGPQFIFQYYREEENGRGNFPPRFSGLQFPNYSSELNVNALELDDSALYLCASSPRDYGKGEQYFGPGTRLTVT.

The rearrangement uses TRBV7-3 and TRBJ2-3; no clear D gene. Germline V CDR1 and CDR2: SGHTA, FQGTGA. The CDR3 has 14 residues. V shed 5 bases and J shed 6 bases, with 15 bases lying between them. Here the CDR3 reads CASSPSHERDTQYF. CDR3 nucleotide sequence: TGTGCCAGCAGCCCTTCTCATGAGAGGGATACGCAGTATTTT.

The chain couples TRBV2 to TRBJ1-1; 9 nucleotides agree with TRBD1. Germline CDR1 is SNHLY and CDR2 is FYNNEI. After removal of 4 bases from V and 5 bases from J, the junction contained 11 bases not matched to a gene. This CDR3 contains 16 residues. In DNA form, the CDR3 reads TGTGCCAGCAGTGCCCAAAACAGGGGGCGGGGGACTGAAGCTTTCTTT. As protein: CASSAQNRGRGTEAFF.